The 28 T cell receptor beta chains in this list originate from one sample, sequenced in a study of regulatory T cells in long-lasting Graves disease. Time point here: newly diagnosed GD, antithyroid drugs for less than 3 months. The TCR library was prepared using RNA isolated from PBMCs. Relying on iRepertoire HTBI primers and Arm-PCR of CDR3 regions, the team built TCR beta libraries. MiXCR, applied by TCRdb to the multiplex PCR reads, yields one record per CDR3 protein. The sample has about 450,000 distinct CDR3 sequences, 14% seen once. The sample also formed part of further work on T cells in Graves' hyperthyroidism and ophthalmopathy.

The sequences come from peripheral blood mononuclear cells (PBMCs), collected at new diagnosis, from a patient treated with antithyroid drugs. All receptors come from a woman aged 45-65 years with Graves disease.

V gene TRBV7-6 combines with J gene TRBJ2-2, with TRBD1 matching over 7 bases. Germline V gives CDR1 SGHVS, CDR2 FNYEAQ. The junction had 10 bases not matched to a gene; V was cut back by 0 bases and J by 0 bases. The CDR3 extends over 19 amino acids. CDR3 sequence reads: CASSLADSDRVTNTGELFF. The CDR3 nucleotides read TGTGCCAGCAGCTTAGCGGATTCCGACAGGGTAACGAACACCGGGGAGCTGTTTTTT.

This clonotype appeared a few times. This sequence joins TRBV9 and TRBJ2-3; TRBD2 might be the D (5 bases). V lost 4 bases to trimming and J lost 4 bases, with 13 bases between them. The CDR3 sequence is 14 residues long. Per the germline V gene, CDR1 is SGDLS and CDR2 is YYNGEE. The CDR3 region has the DNA TGTGCCAGCAGCCCCCACGGGGAGTCAGATACGCAGTATTTT. As protein: CASSPHGESDTQYF.

This clonotype was detected many times. This rearrangement joins TRBV6-9 to TRBJ2-7, with 8 nucleotides matching TRBD1. This CDR3 has 14 amino acids. Germline-derived CDR1 and CDR2 are MNHGY and SVAAGI. The V and J ends lost 3 bases and 3 bases, in that order; junction bases with no gene match: 4. The DNA for the CDR3 is TGTGCCAGCAGTTACTCCGACAGGGGCTACGAGCAGTACTTC. Protein product: CASSYSDRGYEQYF.

At least ten counts were recorded for this clonotype. The chain combines TRBV24-1 with TRBJ2-3, with 8 bases aligning to TRBD2. Looked up from germline, CDR1 is KGHDR and CDR2 is SFDVKD. The CDR3 contains 17 residues. V was pared by 3 bases and J by 2 bases, with 9 bases of the junction left unmatched. CDR3 amino acids: CATSDPASGSYTDTQYF. In DNA form, the CDR3 reads TGTGCCACCAGTGATCCGGCCAGCGGGAGCTACACAGATACGCAGTATTTT.

This clonotype showed up just a few times. V gene TRBV5-4 combines with J gene TRBJ2-2; no definite D call. The CDR3 runs 13 residues. The germline V gene encodes CDR1 SGHNT and CDR2 YYREEE (reference sequence). Trimming pared 2 bases from V and 3 bases from J, leaving 5 bases between. DNA of the CDR3: TGTGCCAGCAGCTTCCGGGACACCGGGGAGCTGTTTTTT. Its translation is CASSFRDTGELFF.

This clonotype was seen more than once but under ten times. A clone one base away is much larger, so this may be a read error. The chain links TRBV12-3 or TRBV12-4 to TRBJ2-3; the match to TRBD1 covers 9 bases. J lost 2 bases, V lost 7 bases, and 4 bases had no gene match. There are 14 residues in the CDR3. In DNA, the CDR3 is TGTGCCAGCAACAGGGACAGGGTCACAGATACGCAGTATTTT. Translated: CASNRDRVTDTQYF.

The gene calls are TRBV11-2 and TRBJ2-2; weak D call: TRBD1 (6 bases). The CDR3 contains 15 residues. Per the germline V gene, CDR1 is SGHAT and CDR2 is FQNNGV. The V gene lost 6 bases and the J gene lost 5 bases, with 16 bases spanning the gap. The CDR3 sequence: CASRPTGSRTGELFF. The CDR3 bases are TGTGCCAGCAGACCAACAGGGAGTAGGACCGGGGAGCTGTTTTTT.

As regards this clonotype: A much larger clone lies one base from this, so it may be a read error. This sequence joins TRBV5-5 and TRBJ2-1; 11 positions match TRBD2. CDR3 length equals 17 residues. The germline CDR1 and CDR2 sequences are SGHKS and YYEKEE (reference sequence). V shed 0 bases, J shed 8 bases, and the junction held 10 bases outside the gene matches. The CDR3 bases are TGTGCCAGCAGCTTGGTGTGGTTAGCGGGAGGGTTACATGAGCAGTTCTTC. Protein product: CASSLVWLAGGLHEQFF.

This clonotype has at least ten counts. The chain carries TRBV2 and TRBJ1-5, with 7 bases fitting TRBD1. After removal of 7 bases from V and 5 bases from J, the junction contained 5 bases not matched to a gene. Germline V lookup: CDR1 SNHLY, CDR2 FYNNEI. The CDR3 loop spans 13 amino acids. In DNA form, the CDR3 reads TGTGCCAGCAAATATCAGGGGGATCAGCCCCAGCATTTT. It is translated as CASKYQGDQPQHF. Filled out from reference TRBV2 and TRBJ1-5, the complete variable domain reads EPEVTQTPSHQVTQMGQEVILRCVPISNHLYFYWYRQILGQKVEFLVSFYNNEISEKSEIFDDQFSVERPDGSNFTLKIRSTKLEDSAMYFCASKYQGDQPQHFGDGTRLSIL.

This clonotype appeared a few times. The chain employs TRBV20-1 and TRBJ2-3; 11 bases are a match to TRBD2. V dropped 6 bases and J dropped 1; count of bases not matched to a gene: 18. CDR3 length: 19 residues. CDR1 is DFQATT and CDR2 is SNEGSKA in the germline V gene (reference sequence). CDR3 loop: CSAKAQTSGNNFRTDTQYF. CDR3 nucleotides: TGCAGTGCAAAGGCCCAGACTAGCGGGAACAACTTTCGCACAGATACGCAGTATTTT.

This clonotype has at least ten counts. The gene calls are TRBV5-5 and TRBJ2-3, with 14 bases matching TRBD2. From germline, CDR1 is SGHKS and CDR2 YYEKEE (reference sequence). The length of the CDR3 is 17 residues. V was pared by 2 bases and J by 2 bases, with 4 bases of the junction left unmatched. The CDR3 region is CASSLRTSGRTTDTQYF. The CDR3 DNA follows: TGTGCCAGCAGCTTAAGGACTAGCGGGAGGACCACAGATACGCAGTATTTT.

This clonotype was picked up a small number of times. V gene TRBV9 combines with J gene TRBJ1-1; 9 nucleotides align to TRBD1. With V trimmed by 4 bases and J by 7 bases, 17 bases remained unmatched. The CDR3 runs 17 residues. In germline, CDR1 is SGDLS, CDR2 YYNGEE. In DNA form, the CDR3 reads TGTGCCAGCAGCCCCCCTCTAGGAGACAGGGGGGTCAGTGAAGCTTTCTTT. Its protein product is CASSPPLGDRGVSEAFF.

Points on this clonotype: A read error may be the cause here, since a much bigger clone is one base away. In this CDR3 the conserved last residue, phenylalanine or tryptophan, is missing, so a read error is likely. The J gene is TRBJ1-3, the V gene TRBV28, with unresolved D. This CDR3 is 14 amino acids long. From germline, CDR1 is MDHEN and CDR2 SYDVKM. The V end was cut by 2 bases, the J end by 1 base, with 6 bases between. The CDR3 protein is CASSLELSGNTIYL. CDR3 in DNA: TGTGCCAGCAGTTTAGAATTATCTGGAAACACCATATATCTT.

The gene calls are TRBV12-3 or TRBV12-4 and TRBJ2-1; tentative D call: TRBD2 (7 bases). Trimming took 3 bases from V and 7 from J, leaving 16 bases between them. The CDR3 loop spans 15 amino acids. The CDR3 region has the DNA TGTGCCAGCAGTTTGGGAGGGGGAGGGGGGAATGAGCAGTTCTTC. Translation: CASSLGGGGGNEQFF.

This clonotype was found many times. V usage is TRBV5-1 and J usage is TRBJ2-7; a weak D match, TRBD2 (6 bases). This CDR3 is 15 amino acids long. V shed 4 bases and J shed 1 base, with 15 bases lying between them. Germline V gives CDR1 SGHRS, CDR2 YFSETQ. The DNA for the CDR3 is TGCGCCAGCAGCATCGCGGGGCTAACGTCCTACGAGCAGTACTTC. Amino acid sequence: CASSIAGLTSYEQYF.

The table lists this clonotype with a few counts. This sequence joins TRBV10-2 and TRBJ2-1; D is undetermined. The germline gives CDR1 WSHSY, CDR2 SAAADI. This CDR3 comprises 10 residues. Trimming took 8 bases from V and 7 from J, leaving 6 bases between them. The CDR3 sequence: CASWWNEQFF. The CDR3 coding sequence is TGCGCCAGCTGGTGGAATGAGCAGTTCTTC.

This clonotype was found many times. V and J are TRBV28 and TRBJ2-5, with 9 bases lining up with TRBD1. Unmatched junction bases numbered 10, after V lost 6 bases and J lost 2 bases. This CDR3 spans 16 amino acids. Germline V gene data show CDR1 as MDHEN and CDR2 as SYDVKM. CDR3 residues: CASRGTGGPRQETQYF. CDR3 bases: TGTGCCAGCAGGGGAACAGGGGGCCCCCGACAAGAGACCCAGTACTTC. Together with reference TRBV28 and TRBJ2-5, the CDR3 gives the full variable domain: DVKVTQSSRYLVKRTGEKVFLECVQDMDHENMFWYRQDPGLGLRLIYFSYDVKMKEKGDIPEGYSVSREKKERFSLILESASTNQTSMYLCASRGTGGPRQETQYFGPGTRLLVL.

This clonotype appeared many times. The rearrangement joins TRBV28 to TRBJ2-1, with D perhaps given as TRBD1 or TRBD2 (5 bases each). Looked up from germline, CDR1 is MDHEN and CDR2 is SYDVKM. V shed 6 bases and J shed 2 bases, with 17 bases lying between them. The CDR3 length is 16 residues. The DNA for the CDR3 is TGTGCCAGCAGGGGGGTAGTTCAACCCCCCTACAATGAGCAGTTCTTC. The encoded protein is CASRGVVQPPYNEQFF. The variable domain in full, completed from reference TRBV28 and TRBJ2-1, reads DVKVTQSSRYLVKRTGEKVFLECVQDMDHENMFWYRQDPGLGLRLIYFSYDVKMKEKGDIPEGYSVSREKKERFSLILESASTNQTSMYLCASRGVVQPPYNEQFFGPGTRLTVL.

This clonotype was seen ten or more times. The V gene is TRBV12-3 or TRBV12-4, the J gene TRBJ2-7, with D possibly being TRBD2 (5 bases). Deletions cut 4 bases from V and 2 bases from J, with 9 bases between. The CDR3 is 13 amino acids. Here the CDR3 DNA reads TGTGCCAGCAGTTCCTCCGGGGCCTACGAGCAGTACTTC. Translated, it gives CASSSSGAYEQYF.

The table lists this clonotype with a few counts. V gene TRBV2 combines with J gene TRBJ2-1, with 11 positions matching TRBD2. This CDR3 has 16 residues. J lost 2 bases, V lost 4 bases, and 4 bases had no gene match. Germline assignment: CDR1 SNHLY and CDR2 FYNNEI. The CDR3 reads CASSARLAGPYNEQFF. The DNA for the CDR3 is TGTGCCAGCAGTGCCAGACTAGCGGGACCCTACAATGAGCAGTTCTTC.

This clonotype was counted at least ten times. One end of the junction does not line up with germline, which may come from a read error. The chain couples TRBV5-1 to TRBJ2-3; tentatively, D is TRBD1 (6 bases). The germline V gene has CDR1 SGHRS and CDR2 YFSETQ. The CDR3 sequence is 15 residues long. CDR3 in amino acids: CASSLDSGSTDTQYF. The DNA of the CDR3 is TGTGCCAGCAGCCTGGACAGCGGATCGACAGATACGCAGTATTTT.

This clonotype was observed a few times. CDR3 in DNA: TGTGCCAGCTCACCAGAGGGGGCGGATGGAAACACCATATATTTT. Translation gives CASSPEGADGNTIYF. The chain recombines TRBV18 with TRBJ1-3, with TRBD1 identical over 7 bases. The V segment lost 2 bases and the J segment 3 bases; nucleotides outside the gene matches: 4. The CDR3 runs to 15 residues. Germline V gives CDR1 KGHSH, CDR2 LQKENI.

At least ten counts were recorded for this clonotype. The chain recombines TRBV5-1 with TRBJ2-2, with D hard to call. V gave up 5 bases and J gave up 4 bases, with 9 bases separating them. There are 13 residues in the CDR3. Germline assignment: CDR1 SGHRS and CDR2 YFSETQ. As DNA, the CDR3 is TGCGCCAGCAGACCAGGTACCACCGGGGAGCTGTTTTTT. It translates to CASRPGTTGELFF.

This clonotype was seen repeatedly, ten times or more. This sequence joins TRBV2 and TRBJ1-5; D is uncertain. Germline values: CDR1 SNHLY, CDR2 FYNNEI. The CDR3 length is 13 residues. The ends were cut back, 2 bases at V and 4 bases at J, with 6 bases in the middle. The CDR3 bases are TGTGCCAGCAGTGAAATCAGAAATCAGCCCCAGCATTTT. Protein product: CASSEIRNQPQHF.

This clonotype was picked up a small number of times. The chain has TRBV3-1 and TRBJ2-1; TRBD2 is a possible D gene (5 bases). CDR3 length equals 14 residues. Germline CDR1 reads LGHDT; CDR2 reads YNNKEL (reference sequence). The ends were cut back, 0 bases at V and 9 bases at J, with 12 bases in the middle. This CDR3 is CASSQDLASPEQFF. Written as DNA, the CDR3 is TGTGCCAGCAGCCAAGATCTGGCTAGCCCTGAGCAGTTCTTC.

This clonotype turned up a few times. The chain recombines TRBV10-1 with TRBJ2-3; the match to TRBD2 covers 10 bases. The germline CDR1 and CDR2 sequences are WNHNN and SYGVQD (reference sequence). CDR3 length: 16 amino acids. V trimming: 4 bases; J trimming: 1 base; junction bases outside the gene matches: 5. The CDR3 DNA sequence: TGCGCCAGCAGTGGGGCCGGGACTAGCGGCACAGATACGCAGTATTTT. It yields the protein CASSGAGTSGTDTQYF.

The V gene is TRBV5-6, the J gene TRBJ1-6; 7 nucleotides line up with TRBD1. This CDR3 region has 15 residues. Per the germline V gene, CDR1 is SGHDT and CDR2 is YYEEEE. The junction had 4 bases not matched to a gene; V was cut back by 2 bases and J by 5 bases. CDR3 sequence: CASSFKDRHNSPLHF. The CDR3 DNA reads as TGTGCCAGCAGCTTTAAGGACAGGCATAATTCACCCCTCCACTTT.

In its sample, this clonotype was seen once. This chain connects TRBV11-2 to TRBJ1-1; tentative D call: TRBD1 (5 bases). This CDR3 contains 14 residues. The V gene's germline CDR1 is SGHAT and CDR2 FQNNGV. Trimming took 3 bases from V and 3 from J, leaving 11 bases between them. The CDR3 DNA reads TGTGCCAGCAGCTTGGGGTTAGGGGACACTGAAGCTTTCTTT. Amino acid sequence: CASSLGLGDTEAFF.